This entry lists 3 T cell receptor beta chains sequenced from one sample in a study of PD-1 blockade in classical Hodgkin lymphoma (dated by TCRdb to about 2020). The receptor library was made with the immunoSEQ multiplex PCR assay. Entries here come from immuneACCESS through TCRdb and include only in-frame sequences with V and J called. Some clones fail to appear in such tables; in the studies checked, an unresolved V gene covers under half of the shortfall, and the cause of the remainder is unknown. In all, the sample holds approximately 61,000 clones, and nearly 90% of those were seen once. 6.5% to 9% of the sample comes from the top ten. In light of the paper, this sample's time point label describes: cycle 4 day 1 (C4D1), after about 6 weeks of nivolumab. Every trial patient had relapsed after autologous stem cell transplantation, and cohorts A, B and C differed in prior brentuximab vedotin exposure.

Sequences were derived from peripheral blood mononuclear cells (PBMCs), sampled before the fourth cycle of nivolumab. The source of these receptors is a human donor with classical Hodgkin lymphoma.

This clone was found once. V gene TRBV21-1 combines with J gene TRBJ1-4; the table names TRBD1, a call not compared with the DNA. TRBV21-1 is an annotated pseudogene. CDR3 length equals 19 residues. Here the CDR3 DNA reads TGTGCCAGCAGCAAAGAGCCGAGGGACAGGGATGCAACTAATGAAAAACTGTTTTTT. Its protein is CASSKEPRDRDATNEKLFF.

This rearrangement joins TRBV21-1 to TRBJ2-2. TRBV21-1 is flagged as a pseudogene. This CDR3 has 13 residues. This CDR3 reads CASSLLWTGELFF. In DNA form, the CDR3 reads TGTGCCAGCAGTCTCCTTTGGACCGGGGAGCTGTTTTTT.

This clone was seen once. The V and J genes are TRBV5-1 and TRBJ2-2; 8 nucleotides line up with TRBD1. Germline values: CDR1 SGHRS, CDR2 YFSETQ. Germline trimming cut 4 bases from V and 5 bases from J; bases unmatched to any gene: 7. This CDR3 is 15 amino acids long. DNA of the CDR3: TGCGCCAGCAGCCCGACAGGGGCTGCTACCGGGGAGCTGTTTTTT. It codes for CASSPTGAATGELFF.